This T cell receptor beta chain was captured by sequencing in a study of blood T cell repertoires in COVID-19. Study in general: Some COVID-19 samples were acute and others convalescent; all came from the United States, Italy and Spain. T cells, B-cell-depleted T cells, or PBMCs provided the cDNA or gDNA that served as material.

The CDR3 loop spans 14 amino acids. In the source study's methods: Estimation of nucleated cell counts relied on the amplification of reference gene primers. Using immunoSEQ multiplex PCR, the repertoire was profiled, and TCRdb retains in-frame clones only, with some absent. V and J calls and clone size are as listed in that table; D and trimming were resolved from the DNA. This table has about 260,000 clones, 87% appearing once. The chain couples TRBV21-1 to TRBJ2-5; the table calls TRBD2, which could not be checked here. TRBV21-1 is deemed a pseudogene. The sequence was collected from a woman between 45 and 65 years old who had recovered from COVID-19. Sample: peripheral blood. The CDR3 loop is CASTPGGRLETQYF. CDR3 sequence (DNA): TGTGCCAGCACCCCCGGGGGGCGGTTGGAGACCCAGTACTTC.